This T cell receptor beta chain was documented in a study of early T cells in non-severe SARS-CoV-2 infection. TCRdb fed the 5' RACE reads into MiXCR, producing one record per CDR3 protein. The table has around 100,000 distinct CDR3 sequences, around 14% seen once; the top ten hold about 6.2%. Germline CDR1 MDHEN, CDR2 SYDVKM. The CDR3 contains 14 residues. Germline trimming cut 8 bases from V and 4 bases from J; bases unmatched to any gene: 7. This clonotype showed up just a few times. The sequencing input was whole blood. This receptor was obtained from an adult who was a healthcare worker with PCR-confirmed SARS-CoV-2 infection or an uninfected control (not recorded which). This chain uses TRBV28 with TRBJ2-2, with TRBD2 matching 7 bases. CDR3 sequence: CASVREAITGELFF. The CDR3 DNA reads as TGTGCCAGCGTTCGGGAGGCAATCACCGGGGAGCTGTTTTTT.